Presented here are 12 T cell receptor beta chains from one specimen sequenced in a study of blood T cell repertoires in COVID-19. Measured with immunoSEQ multiplex PCR; TCRdb has only the in-frame clones, and not every one. The sample carries tens of thousands of clones, around nine tenths recorded once. The sequencing sample was made of peripheral blood. The receptors stem from a woman in her 70s with active COVID-19.

The chain carries TRBV11-3 and TRBJ1-1; D remains ambiguous. V was trimmed by 2 bases and J by 4 bases, leaving 8 bases between them. The CDR3 is 13 residues long. Germline loops: CDR1 SGHNT, CDR2 YENEEA. The CDR3 loop is CASSLLAGTEAFF. The CDR3 nucleotides are TGTGCCAGCAGCTTACTGGCTGGCACTGAAGCTTTCTTT.

This clone has a single count. This chain links TRBV15 with TRBJ2-7; TRBD2 agrees at 8 bases. Trimming removed 2 bases from V and 3 bases from J; junction bases left unmatched: 6. The CDR3 runs 15 residues. Germline assignment: CDR1 LNHNV and CDR2 YYDKDF (reference sequence). The CDR3 coding sequence is TGTGCCACCAGCAGATCGGGGGGGTATAGCTACGAGCAGTACTTC. Its translation: CATSRSGGYSYEQYF.

This clone was observed a few times. The J gene is TRBJ2-3, the V gene TRBV9; the D gene is possibly TRBD1 (5 bases). CDR1 is SGDLS and CDR2 is YYNGEE in the germline V gene. The CDR3 loop spans 14 amino acids. V was cut by 3 bases and J by 2 bases, with 10 bases left in between. CDR3 sequence: CASSAGHATDTQYF. CDR3 nucleotides: TGTGCCAGCAGCGCAGGACATGCCACAGATACGCAGTATTTT.

This clone has just one count. Here the CDR3 reads CASSATGFNTGELFF. Written as DNA, the CDR3 is TGTGCCAGCAGCGCGACAGGGTTTAACACCGGGGAGCTGTTTTTT. V usage is TRBV7-3 and J usage is TRBJ2-2, with 7 bases matching TRBD1. CDR1 is SGHTA and CDR2 is FQGTGA in the germline V gene. J gave up 2 bases and V 5 bases, and 5 bases lay outside the gene matches. The CDR3 has 15 residues.

This chain links TRBV5-6 with TRBJ2-1, with 8 positions matching TRBD2. The CDR3 runs 16 residues. The V gene's germline CDR1 is SGHDT and CDR2 YYEEEE. V was pared by 1 base and J by 3 bases, with 6 bases of the junction left unmatched. For the CDR3, the DNA is TGTGCCAGCAGCTTGTATCCGGGGGGGAACTACAATGAGCAGTTCTTC. It translates to CASSLYPGGNYNEQFF.

A single count supports this clone. This chain uses TRBV19 with TRBJ2-2; perhaps TRBD2 as D (5 bases). V lost 7 bases to trimming and J lost 6 bases, with 15 bases between them. Germline loops: CDR1 LNHDA, CDR2 SQIVND (reference sequence). The CDR3 is 14 residues long. The CDR3 protein is CASTPTAVAGELFF. The CDR3 nucleotides read TGTGCCAGTACCCCCACAGCGGTGGCCGGGGAGCTGTTTTTT.

The V call is TRBV7-2, the J call TRBJ2-5, with D unclear. The CDR3 length is 14 residues. Trimming stripped 2 bases from V and 2 bases from J, with 9 bases between. Germline V gives CDR1 SGHTA, CDR2 FQGNSA. The CDR3 coding sequence is TGTGCCAGCAGCTTACTCGCAGAACAAGAGACCCAGTACTTC. This encodes CASSLLAEQETQYF.

The chain recombines TRBV12-3 or TRBV12-4 with TRBJ2-7; 7 bases map to TRBD1. The CDR3 length is 13 residues. Trimming cost V 6 bases and J 7 bases; bases outside gene matches: 9. CDR3 sequence: CASSLFQGVEQYF. The CDR3 DNA follows: TGTGCCAGCAGCCTTTTCCAGGGGGTTGAGCAGTACTTC.

The chain recombines TRBV6-5 with TRBJ2-1; D is uncertain. The CDR3 is made up of 13 amino acids. Germline V gene data show CDR1 as MNHEY and CDR2 as SVGAGI. Trimming took 6 bases from V and 12 from J, leaving 18 bases between them. The CDR3 coding sequence is TGTGCCAGCAGGATTCTGGATCAACGGAGGCAGTTCTTC. Protein: CASRILDQRRQFF.

J is TRBJ2-2 and V is TRBV5-1; unclear D gene. CDR3 size: 14 residues. In germline, CDR1 is SGHRS, CDR2 YFSETQ. Trimming shortened V by 0 bases and J by 1 base, and 4 bases separated the two germline ends. CDR3 region: CASSLAGNTGELFF. The CDR3 region has the DNA TGCGCCAGCAGCTTGGCAGGGAACACCGGGGAGCTGTTTTTT. Full variable domain (missing parts from reference TRBV5-1 and TRBJ2-2): KAGVTQTPRYLIKTRGQQVTLSCSPISGHRSVSWYQQTPGQGLQFLFEYFSETQRNKGNFPGRFSGRQFSNSRSEMNVSTLELGDSALYLCASSLAGNTGELFFGEGSRLTVL.

The genes are TRBV20-1 and TRBJ1-5; no definite D call. Germline V lookup: CDR1 DFQATT, CDR2 SNEGSKA (reference sequence). V was pared by 6 bases and J by 7 bases, with 13 bases between. The CDR3 has 12 residues. DNA for the CDR3: TGCAGTGCAAGTGATGGGAGCCAGCCCCAGCATTTT. This codes for CSASDGSQPQHF.

The V call is TRBV7-3, the J call TRBJ2-3; 7 nucleotides agree with TRBD1. The length of the CDR3 is 12 residues. Trimming took 5 bases from V and 7 from J; bases not matched to a gene: 3. Germline V gene lookup returns CDR1 SGHTA and CDR2 FQGTGA. The CDR3 nucleotides read TGTGCCAGCAGCCAACAGGGGAATACGCAGTATTTT. This codes for CASSQQGNTQYF.